A single sample gave rise to the 29 T cell receptor beta chains below, sequenced in a study of T cells in localized non-small cell lung cancer. The repertoire was sequenced with immunoSEQ multiplex PCR; TCRdb's copy has only in-frame clones and lacks some. The sample consists of about 79,000 clones, more than 75% of them appearing once. The sequencing used peripheral blood, collected before any cancer treatment. The receptors here all came from a woman aged 35 to 75 with stage I squamous cell lung carcinoma.

The rearrangement joins TRBV6-6 to TRBJ1-1; D remains ambiguous. V lost 0 bases and J 0 bases, leaving 8 bases between the germline ends. Germline V gene lookup returns CDR1 MNHNY and CDR2 SVGAGI (reference sequence). The CDR3 runs to 15 residues. CDR3 loop: CASSYSLGLNTEAFF. Here the CDR3 DNA reads TGTGCCAGCAGTTACTCTCTGGGTTTGAACACTGAAGCTTTCTTT.

The chain uses TRBV5-6 and TRBJ1-4, with D perhaps matching TRBD1 (6 bases). This CDR3 region has 15 residues. Trimming shortened V by 4 bases and J by 8 bases, and 18 bases separated the two germline ends. The germline gives CDR1 SGHDT, CDR2 YYEEEE. The CDR3 DNA reads TGTGCCAGCAGCCCGGCCCCAGGGGTCGGAGAAAAACTGTTTTTT. Protein sequence: CASSPAPGVGEKLFF.

This clone appeared once. The chain joins TRBV19 to TRBJ2-3; 9 bases fit TRBD2. The CDR3 runs to 16 residues. The germline V gene encodes CDR1 LNHDA and CDR2 SQIVND (reference sequence). The trim removed 1 base at V and 2 bases at J, leaving 4 bases unmatched. The CDR3 DNA is TGTGCCAGTAGTATAGGAGCGGGGGGACTCACAGATACGCAGTATTTT. Its protein is CASSIGAGGLTDTQYF.

V and J are TRBV5-1 and TRBJ2-2; D gene unclear. This CDR3 has 15 residues. The germline gives CDR1 SGHRS, CDR2 YFSETQ. Trimming removed 3 bases at V and 1 base at J, with 10 bases between. CDR3 sequence (DNA): TGCGCCAGCAGCTCTAGAGTTGGGAACACCGGGGAGCTGTTTTTT. Translated, it gives CASSSRVGNTGELFF.

This clone was seen more than once but under ten times. The chain uses TRBV29-1 and TRBJ1-1; D remains unclear. Trimming pared 4 bases from V and 0 bases from J, leaving 18 bases between. The CDR3 contains 16 residues. The germline V gene has CDR1 SQVTM and CDR2 ANQGSEA. The CDR3 sequence is CSVGGSRFILNTEAFF. CDR3 nucleotide sequence: TGCAGCGTTGGCGGCAGCCGATTCATCCTGAACACTGAAGCTTTCTTT.

The chain links TRBV9 to TRBJ1-6; 9 bases align to TRBD1. The CDR3 covers 15 residues. From germline, CDR1 is SGDLS and CDR2 YYNGEE. The J segment lost 11 bases and the V segment lost 0 bases, leaving 6 bases of the junction unmatched. DNA of the CDR3: TGTGCCAGCAGCGTAGCAGGACAGGGGTATCCACCCCTCCACTTT. It translates to CASSVAGQGYPPLHF.

This rearrangement joins TRBV5-1 to TRBJ1-2, with a tentative D call TRBD1 (5 bases). V was cut by 4 bases and J by 7 bases, with 11 bases left in between. CDR1 is SGHRS and CDR2 is YFSETQ in the germline V gene. CDR3 length equals 12 residues. The CDR3 sequence is CASSPPGLGYTF. CDR3 bases: TGCGCCAGCAGCCCGCCGGGACTTGGCTACACCTTC.

This clone was seen a single time. The chain carries TRBV4-1 and TRBJ1-4; D is possibly TRBD1 (5 bases). The CDR3 consists of 15 residues. V was clipped by 4 bases and J by 8 bases, with 17 bases between them. CDR1 and CDR2 (germline): MGHRA, YSYEKL. DNA for the CDR3: TGCGCCAGCAGCCTCGGGGGGGTAGCGCGGGAAAAACTGTTTTTT. Translation: CASSLGGVAREKLFF.

This clone has just a few counts. The chain combines TRBV7-9 with TRBJ2-3, with 8 positions matching TRBD1. Germline loops: CDR1 SEHNR, CDR2 FQNEAQ (reference sequence). The CDR3 is 17 residues long. Losses at the gene ends were 0 bases for V and 4 bases for J; bases not matched to a gene: 9. The CDR3 bases are TGTGCCAGCAGCTTAGCGCAGGGGGCGCACGTCGCAGATACGCAGTATTTT. Protein: CASSLAQGAHVADTQYF.

The CDR3 region has the DNA TGCGCCAGCAGCTACAGGGATTCTAATGAAAAACTGTTTTTT. This encodes CASSYRDSNEKLFF. This chain links TRBV5-1 with TRBJ1-4; tentative D call: TRBD1 (6 bases). From germline, CDR1 is SGHRS and CDR2 YFSETQ. Trimming left V 3 bases short and J 3 bases short, with 9 bases between. The length of the CDR3 is 14 residues.

The chain combines TRBV4-1 with TRBJ2-2; 10 bases align to TRBD2. The CDR3 extends over 17 amino acids. CDR1 and CDR2 (germline): MGHRA, YSYEKL. V was pared by 2 bases and J by 0 bases, with 3 bases of the junction left unmatched. CDR3 DNA sequence: TGCGCCAGCAGCCAAAGACTAGCGGGCCCGAACACCGGGGAGCTGTTTTTT. It yields the protein CASSQRLAGPNTGELFF.

The gene calls are TRBV5-1 and TRBJ2-5; either TRBD1 or TRBD2 may fit D (5 bases each). Trimming stripped 4 bases from V and 1 base from J, with 14 bases between. This CDR3 region has 15 residues. The germline gives CDR1 SGHRS, CDR2 YFSETQ. The CDR3 coding sequence is TGCGCCAGCAGCCCAACCCGGGACCGCCAAGAGACCCAGTACTTC. It translates to CASSPTRDRQETQYF. Variable domain in full (rest from reference TRBV5-1 and TRBJ2-5): KAGVTQTPRYLIKTRGQQVTLSCSPISGHRSVSWYQQTPGQGLQFLFEYFSETQRNKGNFPGRFSGRQFSNSRSEMNVSTLELGDSALYLCASSPTRDRQETQYFGPGTRLLVL.

The chain employs TRBV19 and TRBJ2-1, with D possibly being TRBD2 (5 bases). CDR1 LNHDA and CDR2 SQIVND come from the germline V gene (reference sequence). The CDR3 consists of 16 residues. V lost 5 bases and J lost 0, with 14 bases in between. The CDR3 spells CASSAGDSSSYNEQFF. The CDR3 DNA follows: TGTGCCAGTAGTGCCGGGGATAGTAGCTCCTACAATGAGCAGTTCTTC.

The chain combines TRBV9 with TRBJ2-7, with D possibly being TRBD2 (6 bases). V was cut by 2 bases and J by 3 bases, with 12 bases left in between. The CDR3 has 14 amino acids. Per the germline V gene, CDR1 is SGDLS and CDR2 is YYNGEE. The CDR3 nucleotides are TGTGCCAGCAGCGTCTCCCCCGGGGGCTACGAGCAGTACTTC. It is translated as CASSVSPGGYEQYF.

This clone has a single count. J is TRBJ1-1 and V is TRBV27; tentative D call: TRBD1 (5 bases). V shed 2 bases and J shed 7 bases, with 20 bases lying between them. The germline CDR1 and CDR2 sequences are MNHEY and SMNVEV (reference sequence). This CDR3 is 16 amino acids long. CDR3: CASSLAQTGLGGEAFF. CDR3 DNA sequence: TGTGCCAGCAGTTTAGCCCAAACAGGCCTGGGAGGTGAAGCTTTCTTT.

The gene calls are TRBV5-5 and TRBJ1-1; a weak D match, TRBD1 (6 bases). Germline CDR1 reads SGHKS; CDR2 reads YYEKEE (reference sequence). V gave up 4 bases and J gave up 0 bases, with 10 bases separating them. This CDR3 has 14 amino acids. The chain's CDR3 is CASSQGTLNTEAFF. The CDR3 DNA sequence: TGTGCCAGCAGCCAGGGGACACTGAACACTGAAGCTTTCTTT.

V gene TRBV2 combines with J gene TRBJ2-5; no clear D. CDR3 length equals 11 residues. Trimming cost V 0 bases and J 7 bases, with 3 bases left between them. The germline V gene encodes CDR1 SNHLY and CDR2 FYNNEI. The CDR3 loop reads CASSEAWTQYF. The CDR3 region has the DNA TGTGCCAGCAGTGAAGCTTGGACCCAGTACTTC.

This clone was found a few times. The chain links TRBV5-4 to TRBJ2-3; D may correspond to TRBD1 or TRBD2 (6 bases each). Between the trimmed V and J ends, which lost 9 bases and 1 base, there was a span of 18 bases. The CDR3 sequence is 15 residues long. Germline CDR1 reads SGHNT; CDR2 reads YYREEE (reference sequence). The CDR3 is CATAWGADGTDTQYF. CDR3 DNA: TGTGCCACAGCTTGGGGGGCCGATGGCACAGATACGCAGTATTTT.

The V call is TRBV5-6, the J call TRBJ2-1; a possible D gene is TRBD2 (5 bases). The CDR3 extends over 17 amino acids. Trimming shortened V by 1 base and J by 5 bases, and 19 bases separated the two germline ends. CDR1 is SGHDT, CDR2 YYEEEE, per germline. CDR3 nucleotides: TGTGCCAGCAGCTTGTTTGGCCTGGGCCTAGCAAACAATGAGCAGTTCTTC. Its translation: CASSLFGLGLANNEQFF.

The chain employs TRBV5-4 and TRBJ2-7, with TRBD1 as a possible D gene (6 bases). V shed 0 bases and J shed 0 bases, with 10 bases lying between them. This CDR3 comprises 15 residues. The germline gives CDR1 SGHNT, CDR2 YYREEE (reference sequence). The CDR3 DNA is TGTGCCAGCAGCTTGGATGGGACAACCTCCTACGAGCAGTACTTC. Translated: CASSLDGTTSYEQYF.

This rearrangement joins TRBV9 to TRBJ2-1; D uncertain. V was trimmed by 0 bases and J by 0 bases, leaving 7 bases between them. CDR1 and CDR2 from the germline V gene are SGDLS and YYNGEE. The CDR3 contains 15 residues. The CDR3 reads CASSVEYDSYNEQFF. As DNA, the CDR3 is TGTGCCAGCAGCGTAGAGTACGACTCCTACAATGAGCAGTTCTTC.

The sample holds one count of this clone. The chain recombines TRBV5-1 with TRBJ2-1, with TRBD1 identical over 10 bases. Looked up from germline, CDR1 is SGHRS and CDR2 is YFSETQ. The CDR3 spans 15 residues. The junction had 5 bases not matched to a gene; V was cut back by 2 bases and J by 6 bases. CDR3 nucleotide sequence: TGCGCCAGCAGCTTCACCGGGACAGGGGTCAATGAGCAGTTCTTC. Amino acid sequence: CASSFTGTGVNEQFF.

The gene calls are TRBV2 and TRBJ1-1; D gene unclear. This CDR3 has 13 residues. Trimming took 6 bases from V and 3 from J, leaving 11 bases between them. Germline CDR1 reads SNHLY; CDR2 reads FYNNEI. CDR3 in amino acids: CASRADPDTEAFF. The CDR3 nucleotides read TGTGCCAGCAGAGCGGATCCTGACACTGAAGCTTTCTTT.

The J gene is TRBJ2-7, the V gene TRBV13; 10 bases are a match to TRBD2. Germline assignment: CDR1 PRHDT and CDR2 FYEKMQ (reference sequence). The CDR3 consists of 17 residues. The V segment lost 2 bases and the J segment 6 bases; nucleotides outside the gene matches: 13. The CDR3 here is CASSLKSSGGPRSEQYF. The CDR3 nucleotides read TGTGCCAGCAGCTTAAAATCTAGCGGGGGTCCCCGATCCGAGCAGTACTTC.

The rearrangement uses TRBV9 and TRBJ2-1; D is undetermined. CDR1 and CDR2 (germline): SGDLS, YYNGEE. The V and J ends lost 0 bases and 9 bases respectively, with 16 bases between them. The CDR3 has 15 residues. The CDR3 region is CASSVGGTEWGEQFF. Here the CDR3 DNA reads TGTGCCAGCAGCGTAGGCGGCACGGAGTGGGGTGAGCAGTTCTTC.

This chain uses TRBV7-3 with TRBJ2-3, with 7 bases identical to TRBD1. From germline, CDR1 is SGHTA and CDR2 FQGTGA. The CDR3 totals 16 residues. The V segment lost 2 bases and the J segment 1 base; nucleotides outside the gene matches: 6. CDR3 amino acids: CASSLVGGRGTDTQYF. The DNA of the CDR3 is TGTGCCAGCAGCTTAGTAGGGGGCCGGGGCACAGATACGCAGTATTTT.

This clone occurred once. The CDR3: CASSPKQGGYEQYF. CDR3 sequence (DNA): TGCGCCAGCAGCCCCAAACAGGGGGGCTACGAGCAGTACTTC. This chain links TRBV5-1 with TRBJ2-7; 8 bases match TRBD1. From germline, CDR1 is SGHRS and CDR2 YFSETQ. J lost 3 bases, V lost 4 bases, and 6 bases had no gene match. There are 14 residues in the CDR3.

The chain couples TRBV11-2 to TRBJ1-4, with TRBD1 matching over 7 bases. Germline V gene lookup returns CDR1 SGHAT and CDR2 FQNNGV. The V gene end was trimmed by 5 bases and the J gene end by 7 bases; junction bases not matched to a gene: 13. This CDR3 has 16 residues. CDR3 sequence reads: CASSPVQGTRGEKLFF. DNA for the CDR3: TGTGCCAGCAGCCCCGTACAGGGGACAAGGGGTGAAAAACTGTTTTTT.

The rearrangement uses TRBV5-6 and TRBJ1-1, with 10 bases that match TRBD1. This CDR3 has 15 amino acids. Trimming at V came to 5 bases and at J to 8 bases, leaving 12 bases not matched to a gene. Germline CDR1 SGHDT, CDR2 YYEEEE. In nucleotides, the CDR3 is TGTGCCAGCAGTCTTACCGGGACAGGGGTCCCCGAAGCTTTCTTT. It codes for CASSLTGTGVPEAFF.